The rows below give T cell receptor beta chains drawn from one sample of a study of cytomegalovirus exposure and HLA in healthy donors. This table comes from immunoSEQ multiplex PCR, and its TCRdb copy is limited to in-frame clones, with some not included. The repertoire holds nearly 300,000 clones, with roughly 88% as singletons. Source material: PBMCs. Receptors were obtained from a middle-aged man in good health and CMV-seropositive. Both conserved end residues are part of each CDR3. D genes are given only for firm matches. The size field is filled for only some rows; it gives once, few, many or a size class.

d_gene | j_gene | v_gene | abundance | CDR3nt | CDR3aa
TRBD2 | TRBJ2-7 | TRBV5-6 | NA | TGTGCCAGCAGCCCCGGGACTAGCGGGATTTACTCCTACGAGCAGTACTTC | CASSPGTSGIYSYEQYF
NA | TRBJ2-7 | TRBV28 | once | TGTGCCAGCAGTTTAGGGAGGCTCTCGGACGAGCAGTACTTC | CASSLGRLSDEQYF
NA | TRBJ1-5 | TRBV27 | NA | TGTGCCAGCAGTTTGAGCGGGGATAGCAATCAGCCCCAGCATTTT | CASSLSGDSNQPQHF
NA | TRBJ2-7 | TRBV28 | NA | TGTGCCAGCAGTGAGGAGGCAGGGGTGAGCGAGCAGTACTTC | CASSEEAGVSEQYF
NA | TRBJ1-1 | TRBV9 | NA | TGTGCCAGCAGCGTAACAGGGTGGGGCACTGAAGCTTTCTTT | CASSVTGWGTEAFF
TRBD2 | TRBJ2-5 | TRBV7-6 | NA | TGTGCCAGCAGCGAGGGGCTAGCGGGAGGGGGCTTGGAGACCCAGTACTTC | CASSEGLAGGGLETQYF
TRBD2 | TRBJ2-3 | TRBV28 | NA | TGTGCCAGCAGTTTTCCGGCCGGACTAGCGGGAGATGTTGTCAAGCAGGATACGCAGTATTTT | CASSFPAGLAGDVVKQDTQYF
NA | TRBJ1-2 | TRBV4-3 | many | TGCGCCAGCAGCCAAGATTTCGGGGGTAACTATGGCTACACCTTC | CASSQDFGGNYGYTF
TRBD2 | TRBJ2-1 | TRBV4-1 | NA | TGCGCCAGCAGCCAAGATAGCGGGAGGGGCTACAATGAGCAGTTCTTC | CASSQDSGRGYNEQFF
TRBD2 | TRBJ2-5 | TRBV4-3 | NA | TGCGCCAGCAGCCAGGGACTAGCGGGGGAAGAGACCCAGTACTTC | CASSQGLAGEETQYF
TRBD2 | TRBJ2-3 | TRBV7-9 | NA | TGTTCCAGCAGCTTAGAGGGACTAGCGGGAGCGGATACGCAGTATTTT | CSSSLEGLAGADTQYF
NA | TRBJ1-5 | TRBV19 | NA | TGTGCCAGTAACGTCGACAGGCTAAATCAGCCCCAGCATTTT | CASNVDRLNQPQHF
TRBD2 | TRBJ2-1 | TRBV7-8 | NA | TGTGCCAGCAGCTCGCGGACTAGGCTAGGCAATGAGCAGTTCTTC | CASSSRTRLGNEQFF
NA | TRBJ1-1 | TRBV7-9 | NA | TGTGCCAGCAGCTTAGTAAGGGGGGGGAGTAACACTGAAGCTTTCTTT | CASSLVRGGSNTEAFF
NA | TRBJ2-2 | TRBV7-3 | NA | TGTGCCAGCAGCTTAACTAGGAACACCGGGGAGCTGTTTTTT | CASSLTRNTGELFF
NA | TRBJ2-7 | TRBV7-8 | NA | TGTGCCAGCAGCCCTACAGGGATCGAGCAGTACTTC | CASSPTGIEQYF
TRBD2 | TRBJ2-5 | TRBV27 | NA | TGTGCCAGCAGTTGGGCGGGAGGGCCGGGAGAGACCCAGTACTTC | CASSWAGGPGETQYF
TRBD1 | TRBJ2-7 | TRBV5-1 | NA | TGCGCCAGCAGCGAAGGGACAGGCCTCTACGAGCAGTACTTC | CASSEGTGLYEQYF
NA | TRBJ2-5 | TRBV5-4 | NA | TGTGCCGGCAGCTTCCGGACAATAGAGCAAGAGACCCAGTACTTC | CAGSFRTIEQETQYF
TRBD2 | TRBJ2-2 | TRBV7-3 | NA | TGTGCCAGCAGTAAGGGAGGGTGGACCGGGGAGCTGTTTTTT | CASSKGGWTGELFF
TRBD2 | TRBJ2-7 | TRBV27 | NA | TGTGCCAGCAGTTTAAACCGGGAGGGCAGGCGGTACTTC | CASSLNREGRRYF
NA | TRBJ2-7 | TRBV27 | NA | TGTGCCAGCAGTAGCGGTCGTAGCTCCTACGAGCAGTACTTC | CASSSGRSSYEQYF
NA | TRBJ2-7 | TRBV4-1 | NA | TGCGCCAGCGCGGAGAGGTCCTCCTACGAGCAGTACTTC | CASAERSSYEQYF
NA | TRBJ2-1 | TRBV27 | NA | TGTGCCAGCAGTTTTCTAACGTTAGCTCGGATGAATCATGAGCAGTTCTTC | CASSFLTLARMNHEQFF
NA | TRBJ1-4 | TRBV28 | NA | TGTGCCAGCAGTCCCCGAGGCGTCAATGAAAAACTGTTTTTT | CASSPRGVNEKLFF
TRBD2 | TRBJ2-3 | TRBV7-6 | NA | TGTGCCAGCAGCCCCCGACTAGCGGGAGGGGGTACAGATACGCAGTATTTT | CASSPRLAGGGTDTQYF
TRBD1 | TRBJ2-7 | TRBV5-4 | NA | TGTGCCAGCAGCGAGACAGGGTTCGAGCAGTACTTC | CASSETGFEQYF
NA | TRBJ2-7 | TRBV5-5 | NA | TGTGCCAGCAGCGGACTGGTGGGGGGATATGACGAGCAGTACTTC | CASSGLVGGYDEQYF
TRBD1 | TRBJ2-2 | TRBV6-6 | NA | TGTGCCATTCCGCGGGACAGGCCGTCCACCGGGGAGCTGTTTTTT | CAIPRDRPSTGELFF
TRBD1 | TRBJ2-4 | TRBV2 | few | TGTGCCAGCAGGGGGGACAGCGTGGACATTCAGTACTTC | CASRGDSVDIQYF
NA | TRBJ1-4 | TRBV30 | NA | TGTGCCTGGAGTACCACGACAGTGGCGAATGAAAAACTGTTTTTT | CAWSTTTVANEKLFF
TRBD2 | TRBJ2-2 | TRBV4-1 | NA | TGCGCCAGCAGCCACCAGGACCTAGCGGTCCCGGGGACCGGGGAGCTGTTTTTT | CASSHQDLAVPGTGELFF
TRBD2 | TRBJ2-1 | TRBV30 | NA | TGTGCCTGGAGTGTACGTCTAGCGGGATCCAATGAGCAGTTCTTC | CAWSVRLAGSNEQFF
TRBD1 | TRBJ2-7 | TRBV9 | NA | TGTGCCAGCAGCGTAGGTGGTACAGGGACAGCCTACGAGCAGTACTTC | CASSVGGTGTAYEQYF
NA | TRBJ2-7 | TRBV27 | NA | TGTGCCAGCAGTTTGCGGGGGCCCTTCTCCTACGAGCAGTACTTC | CASSLRGPFSYEQYF
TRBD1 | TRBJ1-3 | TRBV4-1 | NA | TGCGCCAGCAGCCAGGGGACAGGGTCTGGAAACACCATATATTTT | CASSQGTGSGNTIYF